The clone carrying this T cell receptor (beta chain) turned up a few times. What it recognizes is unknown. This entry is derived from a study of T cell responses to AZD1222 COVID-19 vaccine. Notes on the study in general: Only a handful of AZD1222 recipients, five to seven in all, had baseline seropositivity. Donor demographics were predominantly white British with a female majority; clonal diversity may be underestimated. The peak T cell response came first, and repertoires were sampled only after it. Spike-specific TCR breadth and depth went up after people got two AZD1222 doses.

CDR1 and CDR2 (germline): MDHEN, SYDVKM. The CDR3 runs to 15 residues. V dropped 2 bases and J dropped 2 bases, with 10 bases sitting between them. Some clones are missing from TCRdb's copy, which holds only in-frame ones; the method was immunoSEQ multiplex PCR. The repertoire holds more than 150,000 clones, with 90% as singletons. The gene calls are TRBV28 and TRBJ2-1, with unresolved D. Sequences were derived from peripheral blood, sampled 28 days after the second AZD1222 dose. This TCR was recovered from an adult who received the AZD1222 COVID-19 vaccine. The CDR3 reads CASSLPPRAYNEQFF. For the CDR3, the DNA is TGTGCCAGCAGTTTACCCCCGAGAGCCTACAATGAGCAGTTCTTC.